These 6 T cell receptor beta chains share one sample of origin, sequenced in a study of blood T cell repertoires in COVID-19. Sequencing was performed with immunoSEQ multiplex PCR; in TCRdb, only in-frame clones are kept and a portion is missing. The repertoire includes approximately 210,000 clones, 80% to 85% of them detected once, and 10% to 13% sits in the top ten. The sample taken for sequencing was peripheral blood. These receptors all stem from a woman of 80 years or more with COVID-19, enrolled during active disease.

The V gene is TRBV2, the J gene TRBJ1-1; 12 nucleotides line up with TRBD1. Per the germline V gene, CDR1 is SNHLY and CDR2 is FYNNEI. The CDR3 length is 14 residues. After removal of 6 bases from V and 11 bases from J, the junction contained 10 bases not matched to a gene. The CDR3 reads CASRAGTGGMNAFF. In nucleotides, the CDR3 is TGTGCCAGCAGGGCCGGGACAGGGGGCATGAACGCTTTCTTT. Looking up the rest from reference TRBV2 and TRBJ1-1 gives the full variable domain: EPEVTQTPSHQVTQMGQEVILRCVPISNHLYFYWYRQILGQKVEFLVSFYNNEISEKSEIFDDQFSVERPDGSNFTLKIRSTKLEDSAMYFCASRAGTGGMNAFFGQGTRLTVV.

The CDR3, as DNA: TGTGCGAGCTATGAGGGTAGTGGCACAGATACGCAGTATTTT. This sequence encodes CASYEGSGTDTQYF. The gene calls are TRBV2 and TRBJ2-3; D is perhaps TRBD2 (5 bases). Germline CDR1 and CDR2: SNHLY and FYNNEI. This CDR3 is 14 amino acids long.

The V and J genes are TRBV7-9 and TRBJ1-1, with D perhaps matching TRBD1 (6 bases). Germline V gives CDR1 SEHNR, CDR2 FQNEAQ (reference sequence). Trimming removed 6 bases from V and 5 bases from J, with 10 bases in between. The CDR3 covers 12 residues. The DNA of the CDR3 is TGTGCCAGCAGTGCAGGGGTGACTGAAGCTTTCTTT. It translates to CASSAGVTEAFF.

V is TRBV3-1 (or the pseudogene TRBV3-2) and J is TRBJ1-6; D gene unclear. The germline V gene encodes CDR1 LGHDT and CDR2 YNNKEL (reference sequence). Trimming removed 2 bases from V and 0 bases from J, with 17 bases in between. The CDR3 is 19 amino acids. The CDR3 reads CASSQRGGFGSSYNSPLHF. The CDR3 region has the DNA TGTGCCAGCAGCCAACGGGGAGGGTTTGGGAGCTCCTATAATTCACCCCTCCACTTT.

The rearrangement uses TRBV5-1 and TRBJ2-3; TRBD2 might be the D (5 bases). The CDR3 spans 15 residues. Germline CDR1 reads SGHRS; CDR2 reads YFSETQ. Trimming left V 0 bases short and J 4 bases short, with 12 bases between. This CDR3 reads CASSLAGDRADTQYF. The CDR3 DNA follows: TGCGCCAGCAGCTTGGCCGGGGATAGGGCAGATACGCAGTATTTT.

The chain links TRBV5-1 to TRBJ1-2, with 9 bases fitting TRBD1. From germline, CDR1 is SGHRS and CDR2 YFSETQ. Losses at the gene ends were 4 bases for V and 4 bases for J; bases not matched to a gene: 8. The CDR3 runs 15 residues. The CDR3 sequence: CASSRTSGQGYGYTF. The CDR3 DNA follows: TGCGCCAGCAGCCGTACCTCGGGACAGGGCTATGGCTACACCTTC. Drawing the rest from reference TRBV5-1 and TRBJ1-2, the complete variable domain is KAGVTQTPRYLIKTRGQQVTLSCSPISGHRSVSWYQQTPGQGLQFLFEYFSETQRNKGNFPGRFSGRQFSNSRSEMNVSTLELGDSALYLCASSRTSGQGYGYTFGSGTRLTVV.